Many counts were recorded for the clone carrying this T cell receptor (beta chain). The antigen is unknown. The data belong to a study of T cell repertoires in cytomegalovirus infection. Study details: CMV epitopes that were recently identified and HLA-C-restricted were used alongside well-studied HLA-B-restricted ones. Indications of both CMV infection and matching HLA type were provided by public TCR beta signatures.

TCRdb recomputed calls from the reads with MiXCR, one row per CDR3 protein. The sample has more than 95,000 distinct CDR3 sequences, 30% to 40% seen once. V lost 6 bases, J lost 4 bases, and 12 bases lay in between. There are 13 residues in the CDR3. The sequence was collected from a human donor in good health (CMV status not recorded). Some clones in this sample may be carry-over from other donors' samples. The material sequenced was CD8+ T cells from cultured PBMCs, taken from culture after CMV antigen stimulation. V is TRBV12-3 or TRBV12-4 and J is TRBJ1-1; D is perhaps TRBD1 (6 bases). The CDR3 region has the DNA TGTGCCAGCAGACAGGGTTGGACCACTGAAGCTTTCTTT. It translates to CASRQGWTTEAFF.